The 24 T cell receptor beta chains below were found in one sample sequenced in a study of OX40 agonist ivuxolimab in advanced cancers. Only in-frame clones appear in the TCRdb table, and some are missing; sequencing was by immunoSEQ multiplex PCR. This table has about 47,000 clones, approximately 90% appearing once. This specimen consisted of CD4+ or CD8+ T cells sorted from blood, obtained in a trial of the OX40 agonist ivuxolimab. The receptors here all came from an adult with an advanced solid tumor such as melanoma, head and neck, liver or kidney cancer.

A few counts support this clone. The CDR3 nucleotides are TGTGCCAGCAGTGAAATTCCCGGGACTAGCGGCCAAGAGACCCAGTACTTC. As protein: CASSEIPGTSGQETQYF. The V call is TRBV6-1, the J call TRBJ2-5; 11 bases align to TRBD2. The CDR3 loop spans 17 amino acids. Germline lookup yields CDR1 MNHNS and CDR2 SASEGT. The V and J ends lost 2 bases and 1 base, in that order; junction bases with no gene match: 6.

The V gene is TRBV19, the J gene TRBJ1-1, with a weak D call TRBD1 (6 bases). Germline V gene lookup returns CDR1 LNHDA and CDR2 SQIVND (reference sequence). The CDR3 length is 14 residues. V was clipped by 8 bases and J by 3 bases, with 16 bases between them. The CDR3 loop reads CASGRDTGDTEAFF. The CDR3 region has the DNA TGTGCCAGTGGCAGGGACACTGGGGACACTGAAGCTTTCTTT. Complete variable domain (other parts from reference TRBV19 and TRBJ1-1): DGGITQSPKYLFRKEGQNVTLSCEQNLNHDAMYWYRQDPGQGLRLIYYSQIVNDFQKGDIAEGYSVSREKKESFPLTVTSAQKNPTAFYLCASGRDTGDTEAFFGQGTRLTVV.

As regards this clone: Other DNA sequences in this specimen translate into the identical CDR3. CDR3 region: CASSPTGTEAFF. Written as DNA, the CDR3 is TGTGCCAGCAGTCCGACAGGGACTGAAGCTTTCTTT. The V call is TRBV6-5, the J call TRBJ1-1, with 7 bases identical to TRBD1. Germline assignment: CDR1 MNHEY and CDR2 SVGAGI. V was clipped by 5 bases and J by 5 bases; unmatched bases: 2. The CDR3 sequence is 12 residues long.

The DNA of the CDR3 is TGTGCCAGCAGTGACTGGACAGGAAGTGGCTACGAGCAGTACTTC. Residues: CASSDWTGSGYEQYF. V and J are TRBV2 and TRBJ2-5, with TRBD1 identical over 7 bases. The J call may be wrong; the DNA end is better matched by TRBJ2-7. Germline V gene sequence: CDR1 SNHLY, CDR2 FYNNEI. The CDR3 spans 15 residues.

The chain uses TRBV2 and TRBJ2-1; 11 positions agree with TRBD2. The CDR3 extends over 15 amino acids. Germline V gene sequence: CDR1 SNHLY, CDR2 FYNNEI. V shed 2 bases, J shed 7 bases, and the junction held 4 bases outside the gene matches. CDR3 residues: CASSEWSSGGNEQFF. In nucleotides, the CDR3 is TGTGCCAGCAGTGAATGGTCTAGCGGGGGGAATGAGCAGTTCTTC.

The chain couples TRBV2 to TRBJ2-1, with 7 nucleotides matching TRBD1. CDR1 and CDR2 from the germline V gene are SNHLY and FYNNEI. The CDR3 sequence is 16 residues long. V gave up 7 bases and J gave up 5 bases; unmatched junction bases: 14. CDR3 sequence (DNA): TGTGCCAGCATCCGAACCGGGAAAGGGGGCAACAATGAGCAGTTCTTC. Protein: CASIRTGKGGNNEQFF.

The chain combines TRBV5-1 with TRBJ1-3; no firm D call. CDR1 and CDR2 from the germline V gene are SGHRS and YFSETQ. CDR3 length: 14 residues. Trimming cost V 0 bases and J 3 bases, with 7 bases left between them. The CDR3 is CASSLASFGNTIYF. CDR3 nucleotide sequence: TGCGCCAGCAGCTTGGCAAGCTTTGGAAACACCATATATTTT.

This sequence joins TRBV4-1 and TRBJ2-5; TRBD1 matches 7 bases. The CDR3 is made up of 15 amino acids. Trimming removed 3 bases from V and 5 bases from J; junction bases left unmatched: 9. Germline values: CDR1 MGHRA, CDR2 YSYEKL. In DNA, the CDR3 is TGCGCCAGCAGCCACCCTCAGACAGGGATGGAGACCCAGTACTTC. Translating gives CASSHPQTGMETQYF.

The rearrangement joins TRBV5-4 to TRBJ2-3, with D maybe TRBD2 (6 bases). This CDR3 has 15 amino acids. Germline CDR1 SGHNT, CDR2 YYREEE (reference sequence). The V end was cut by 3 bases, the J end by 4 bases, with 15 bases between. CDR3 sequence (DNA): TGTGCCAGCAGCTACGGGACTTCGGGGTCAGATACGCAGTATTTT. Protein product: CASSYGTSGSDTQYF.

J is TRBJ1-2 and V is TRBV21-1; no DNA check was done on the table's D call, TRBD1. TRBV21-1 is labeled a pseudogene. This CDR3 region has 14 residues. CDR3 coding DNA: TGTGCCAGCAGCCTGCACAGGGTCCCCCATGGCTACACCTTC. It is translated as CASSLHRVPHGYTF.

A word on this clone: Other DNA sequences of this sample code for an identical CDR3. This sequence joins TRBV6-5 and TRBJ1-2; D possibly corresponds to TRBD1 (6 bases). Per germline, CDR1 MNHEY and CDR2 SVGAGI. This CDR3 comprises 14 residues. Between the trimmed V and J ends, which lost 1 base and 1 base, there was a span of 7 bases. CDR3 region: CASSYLDSNYGYTF. CDR3 bases: TGTGCCAGCAGTTACTTGGACAGTAACTATGGCTACACCTTC.

J is TRBJ1-2 and V is TRBV10-1, with D possibly being TRBD1 (5 bases). Trimming took off 10 bases at V and 4 bases at J, with 16 bases between the two ends. CDR1 and CDR2 from the germline V gene are WNHNN and SYGVQD (reference sequence). CDR3 size: 13 residues. This CDR3 is CATQGNPLYGYTF. The CDR3 DNA sequence: TGCGCCACCCAGGGAAACCCCCTCTATGGCTACACCTTC.

The rearrangement joins TRBV7-6 to TRBJ1-1; no reliable D call. V was trimmed by 4 bases and J by 7 bases, leaving 10 bases between them. The CDR3 extends over 12 amino acids. Per the germline V gene, CDR1 is SGHVS and CDR2 is FNYEAQ. The CDR3: CASSSGGGEAFF. The CDR3, as DNA: TGTGCCAGCAGCTCGGGAGGCGGTGAAGCTTTCTTT.

The chain couples TRBV19 to TRBJ1-5, with TRBD1 as a possible D gene (6 bases). Trimming cost V 10 bases and J 10 bases, with 20 bases left between them. CDR1 LNHDA and CDR2 SQIVND come from the germline V gene (reference sequence). The CDR3 consists of 13 residues. DNA for the CDR3: TGTGCCATCTCACCACAGGGTCTGGCTCCCCAGCATTTT. Amino acids: CAISPQGLAPQHF. The full variable domain, with the rest looked up from reference TRBV19 and TRBJ1-5, is DGGITQSPKYLFRKEGQNVTLSCEQNLNHDAMYWYRQDPGQGLRLIYYSQIVNDFQKGDIAEGYSVSREKKESFPLTVTSAQKNPTAFYLCAISPQGLAPQHFGDGTRLSIL.

The chain employs TRBV7-6 and TRBJ2-1; 12 bases line up with TRBD2. The CDR3 covers 16 residues. Germline values: CDR1 SGHVS, CDR2 FNYEAQ. V was clipped by 2 bases and J by 3 bases; unmatched bases: 2. The CDR3 DNA follows: TGTGCCAGCAGCTTAAGACTAGCGGGGGACTACAATGAGCAGTTCTTC. It specifies CASSLRLAGDYNEQFF.

This sequence joins TRBV7-2 and TRBJ1-6; D gene unclear. Trimming stripped 5 bases from V and 8 bases from J, with 16 bases between. The germline V gene has CDR1 SGHTA and CDR2 FQGNSA. The CDR3 runs to 15 residues. The chain's CDR3 is CASSPDGVIHSPLHF. The CDR3, as DNA: TGTGCCAGCAGCCCCGACGGGGTTATACATTCACCCCTCCACTTT.

V is TRBV19 and J is TRBJ2-1; the D is unclear. This CDR3 comprises 19 residues. Trimming took off 3 bases at V and 5 bases at J, with 26 bases between the two ends. CDR1 is LNHDA and CDR2 is SQIVND in the germline V gene (reference sequence). The CDR3 coding sequence is TGTGCCAGTAGTATCCAACAACCCCTGCTCGGCACAAGGGACAATGAGCAGTTCTTC. Translated, it gives CASSIQQPLLGTRDNEQFF. The whole variable domain, remainder taken from reference TRBV19 and TRBJ2-1, is DGGITQSPKYLFRKEGQNVTLSCEQNLNHDAMYWYRQDPGQGLRLIYYSQIVNDFQKGDIAEGYSVSREKKESFPLTVTSAQKNPTAFYLCASSIQQPLLGTRDNEQFFGPGTRLTVL.

V gene TRBV5-6 combines with J gene TRBJ1-4; tentatively, D is TRBD1 (5 bases). The V and J ends lost 4 bases and 6 bases respectively, with 16 bases between them. The CDR3 covers 15 residues. Germline V gene data show CDR1 as SGHDT and CDR2 as YYEEEE. This chain's CDR3 is CASSLGVTQDEKLFF. CDR3 in DNA: TGTGCCAGCAGCCTGGGGGTCACCCAGGATGAAAAACTGTTTTTT. The complete variable domain, with remaining parts taken from reference TRBV5-6 and TRBJ1-4, reads DAGVTQSPTHLIKTRGQQVTLRCSPKSGHDTVSWYQQALGQGPQFIFQYYEEEERQRGNFPDRFSGHQFPNYSSELNVNALLLGDSALYLCASSLGVTQDEKLFFGSGTQLSVL.

Regarding this clone: A junction end diverges from the germline sequence, so it may reflect a read error. This specimen includes other DNA sequences encoding the same CDR3. This rearrangement joins TRBV6-5 to TRBJ1-1; a weak D match, TRBD1 (6 bases). This CDR3 spans 14 amino acids. Germline assignment: CDR1 MNHEY and CDR2 SVGAGI. The CDR3 is CASSYFRGETEAFF. CDR3 bases: TGTGCCAGCAGTTATTTCAGGGGAGAAACTGAAGCTTTTTTT.

This clone was seen only a few times. The chain is built from TRBV19 and TRBJ2-1; 10 positions match TRBD2. Germline trimming cut 3 bases from V and 6 bases from J; bases unmatched to any gene: 5. This CDR3 spans 15 amino acids. Looked up from germline, CDR1 is LNHDA and CDR2 is SQIVND (reference sequence). The CDR3 loop is CASSMLLAGSNEQFF. In DNA, the CDR3 is TGTGCCAGTAGTATGTTACTAGCGGGGTCCAATGAGCAGTTCTTC.

The rearrangement links TRBV4-3 to TRBJ1-2; D is perhaps TRBD1 (5 bases). The germline V gene encodes CDR1 LGHNA and CDR2 YSLEER. V was pared by 2 bases and J by 7 bases, with 26 bases between. The CDR3 is made up of 18 amino acids. The CDR3, as DNA: TGCGCCAGCAGCCAATCCTCCCGCGGCAGGGACCGGAACAGTGGCTACACCTTC. Its protein product is CASSQSSRGRDRNSGYTF.

V usage is TRBV19 and J usage is TRBJ2-3; a possible D gene is TRBD1 (5 bases). This CDR3 spans 16 amino acids. The germline gives CDR1 LNHDA, CDR2 SQIVND (reference sequence). The germline V and J ends were trimmed by 5 bases and 3 bases, with 18 bases remaining between them. The CDR3 DNA sequence: TGTGCCAGTAGTTTCCTCAGGGTCAGTGGTACAGATACGCAGTATTTT. Translation: CASSFLRVSGTDTQYF.

V usage is TRBV10-3 and J usage is TRBJ1-4, with a tentative D call TRBD1 (5 bases). In germline, CDR1 is ENHRY, CDR2 SYGVKD. This CDR3 contains 17 residues. Trimming removed 6 bases at V and 0 bases at J, with 17 bases between. CDR3 residues: CAISQGPSKATNEKLFF. CDR3 in DNA: TGTGCCATCAGCCAGGGCCCCAGCAAGGCAACTAATGAAAAACTGTTTTTT.

The chain joins TRBV6-6 to TRBJ2-1, with D unclear. Trimming removed 10 bases from V and 0 bases from J, with 13 bases in between. Germline CDR1 reads MNHNY; CDR2 reads SVGAGI (reference sequence). The CDR3 length is 14 residues. CDR3 in amino acids: CATITPGSYNEQFF. The CDR3 DNA sequence: TGTGCCACCATAACACCCGGCTCCTACAATGAGCAGTTCTTC.